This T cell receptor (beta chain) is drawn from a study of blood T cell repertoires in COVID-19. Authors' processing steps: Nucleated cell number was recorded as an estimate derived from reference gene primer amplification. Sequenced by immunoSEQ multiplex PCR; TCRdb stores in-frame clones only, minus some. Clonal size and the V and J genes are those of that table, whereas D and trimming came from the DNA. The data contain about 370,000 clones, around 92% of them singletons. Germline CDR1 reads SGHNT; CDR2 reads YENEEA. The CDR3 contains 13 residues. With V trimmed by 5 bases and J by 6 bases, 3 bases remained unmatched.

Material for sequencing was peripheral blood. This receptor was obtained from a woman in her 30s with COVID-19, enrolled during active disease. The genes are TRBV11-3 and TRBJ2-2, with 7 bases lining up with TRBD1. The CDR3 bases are TGTGCCAGCAGCGCAGGGGGTTCCGGGGAGCTGTTTTTT. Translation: CASSAGGSGELFF.